Following are 15 T cell receptor beta chains from one sample sequenced in a study of CD8 T cells in ankylosing spondylitis. One entry per CDR3 protein, called by TCRdb with MiXCR from the 5' RACE reads. Of about 320,000 distinct CDR3 sequences in the sample, about 9.9% were seen once. Sequences were obtained from blood, either unsorted or a sorted T cell fraction (not recorded which). The source is a female donor with ankylosing spondylitis or in good health (not recorded which).

This clonotype showed up many times. The rearrangement uses TRBV5-1 and TRBJ2-2; D gene ambiguous. The length of the CDR3 is 17 residues. CDR1 and CDR2 (germline): SGHRS, YFSETQ. Trimming pared 0 bases from V and 0 bases from J, leaving 12 bases between. The DNA for the CDR3 is TGCGCCAGCAGCTTGGAGGTACGATCTACGAACACCGGGGAGCTGTTTTTT. Residues: CASSLEVRSTNTGELFF.

CDR3 sequence: CASSQGGDRPQHF. CDR3 bases: TGTGCCAGCAGCCAAGGGGGAGATCGGCCCCAGCATTTT. The chain uses TRBV3-1 and TRBJ1-5; D ambiguous. This CDR3 has 13 residues. Germline assignment: CDR1 LGHDT and CDR2 YNNKEL (reference sequence). V was shortened by 1 base and J by 9 bases, with 10 bases between the two germline ends.

This clonotype came up many times. V is TRBV20-1 and J is TRBJ2-7, with D maybe TRBD2 (6 bases). Deletions cut 3 bases from V and 4 bases from J, with 19 bases between. Per germline, CDR1 DFQATT and CDR2 SNEGSKA (reference sequence). The CDR3 is made up of 15 amino acids. Here the CDR3 reads CSARGPGLHVYEQYF. The CDR3 DNA follows: TGCAGTGCTAGGGGGCCGGGACTTCATGTTTACGAGCAGTACTTC.

This sequence joins TRBV20-1 and TRBJ2-3, with D maybe TRBD2 (6 bases). Germline lookup yields CDR1 DFQATT and CDR2 SNEGSKA (reference sequence). The CDR3 is 17 amino acids. V was cut by 3 bases and J by 3 bases, with 22 bases left in between. CDR3 coding DNA: TGCAGTGCTAGTCCCGGGGGACGAGGGCCCGCGACAGATACGCAGTATTTT. Its protein is CSASPGGRGPATDTQYF.

The CDR3 DNA follows: TGCGCCAGCAGCTTTAACGCCCTAACGGGCGAAAAACTGTTTTTT. It yields the protein CASSFNALTGEKLFF. The rearrangement links TRBV5-1 to TRBJ1-4; the D is unclear. The CDR3 contains 15 residues. The V gene lost 2 bases and the J gene lost 8 bases, with 16 bases spanning the gap. Germline CDR1 reads SGHRS; CDR2 reads YFSETQ.

This clonotype was detected many times. The chain is built from TRBV5-1 and TRBJ1-6; D gene unclear. Looked up from germline, CDR1 is SGHRS and CDR2 is YFSETQ. The CDR3 consists of 15 residues. V gave up 1 base and J gave up 10 bases, with 15 bases separating them. The chain's CDR3 is CASSLTAQSRSPLHF. DNA of the CDR3: TGCGCCAGCAGCTTGACGGCCCAGTCGAGATCACCCCTCCACTTT.

This clonotype was recorded at least ten times. The chain combines TRBV25-1 with TRBJ2-3; weak D call: TRBD2 (6 bases). The CDR3 totals 14 residues. V lost 1 base and J lost 4, with 9 bases in between. Per the germline V gene, CDR1 is MGHDK and CDR2 is SYGVNS. CDR3 sequence (DNA): TGTGCCAGCAGTGAATGGAGGGGCGCAGATACGCAGTATTTT. This gives the protein CASSEWRGADTQYF.

A note on this clonotype: One end of the junction does not line up with germline, which may come from a read error. The chain employs TRBV12-3 or TRBV12-4 and TRBJ2-7; D unresolved. This CDR3 has 18 amino acids. The CDR3 nucleotides are TGTGCCCGCAGTAATCCTATGATTGGACCATTAAGCTCCTACGAGCAGTACTTC. It translates to CARSNPMIGPLSSYEQYF.

In its sample, this clonotype was seen many times. This chain uses TRBV5-1 with TRBJ2-3; D not resolved. V was shortened by 6 bases and J by 2 bases, with 13 bases between the two germline ends. The CDR3 extends over 14 amino acids. The germline V gene has CDR1 SGHRS and CDR2 YFSETQ. The CDR3 sequence: CASNYGDPTDTQYF. The CDR3 DNA sequence: TGCGCCAGCAACTACGGAGACCCCACAGATACGCAGTATTTT.

This chain joins TRBV29-1 and TRBJ2-1, with 8 bases matching TRBD1. Germline CDR1 and CDR2: SQVTM and ANQGSEA. This CDR3 spans 14 amino acids. The V segment lost 7 bases and the J segment 5 bases; nucleotides outside the gene matches: 10. CDR3 DNA sequence: TGCAGCGCCCGAGGGGGGACAGGAGACAATGAGCAGTTCTTC. The encoded protein is CSARGGTGDNEQFF.

This clonotype was recorded at least ten times. The chain uses TRBV28 and TRBJ2-1; 10 bases are a match to TRBD2. CDR3 length equals 16 residues. J was trimmed by 6 bases and V by 5 bases; bases with no gene match: 10. Germline V gene data show CDR1 as MDHEN and CDR2 as SYDVKM. CDR3 nucleotides: TGTGCCAGCAGTCTCATTACTAGCGGGGTAGGCAATGAGCAGTTCTTC. Protein product: CASSLITSGVGNEQFF.

In its sample, this clonotype was seen many times. The chain joins TRBV5-1 to TRBJ1-2; weak D call: TRBD1 (5 bases). The CDR3 has 18 amino acids. The germline V and J ends were trimmed by 3 bases and 8 bases, with 29 bases remaining between them. Germline values: CDR1 SGHRS, CDR2 YFSETQ. In DNA, the CDR3 is TGCGCCAGCAGCTCCCTGCTTTGGACCTTCCTCCAGGGTGGCGGCTACACCTTC. As protein: CASSSLLWTFLQGGGYTF.

The gene calls are TRBV5-4 and TRBJ1-6; no firm D call. Trimming took off 1 base at V and 8 bases at J, with 13 bases between the two ends. CDR3 size: 15 residues. Germline CDR1 SGHNT, CDR2 YYREEE (reference sequence). This CDR3 reads CASSLLGSGDSPLHF. CDR3 DNA sequence: TGTGCCAGCAGCTTGTTAGGTTCCGGGGATTCACCCCTCCACTTT.

V usage is TRBV7-2 and J usage is TRBJ1-4; D ambiguous. Germline loops: CDR1 SGHTA, CDR2 FQGNSA. The CDR3 totals 14 residues. Trimming took 1 base from V and 7 from J, leaving 10 bases between them. CDR3 bases: TGTGCCAGCAGCTTAGGGGTCTCGGTTGAAAAACTGTTTTTT. This codes for CASSLGVSVEKLFF.

V gene TRBV7-9 combines with J gene TRBJ2-3; D ambiguous. The CDR3 has 16 residues. V gave up 7 bases and J gave up 1 base, with 18 bases separating them. Germline values: CDR1 SEHNR, CDR2 FQNEAQ (reference sequence). CDR3 amino acids: CASIVAPTLGTDTQYF. DNA for the CDR3: TGTGCCAGCATCGTAGCCCCCACGTTGGGCACAGATACGCAGTATTTT.